Listed below are T cell receptor beta chains from one sample, sequenced in a study of cytomegalovirus exposure and HLA in healthy donors. The method was immunoSEQ multiplex PCR; TCRdb's version includes in-frame clones alone and lacks a portion of them. This sample's table has tens of thousands of clones. Specimen: PBMCs. All receptors come from a man aged 25 to 40 in good health and CMV-seronegative. Both conserved end residues are part of each CDR3. The D gene is left open where the match is weak.

D gene | J gene | V gene | CDR3 protein | CDR3 DNA
NA | TRBJ2-7 | TRBV27 | CASSLLGAQYEQYF | TGTGCCAGCAGTTTATTGGGGGCTCAGTACGAGCAGTACTTC
NA | TRBJ1-1 | TRBV18 | CASSREPTTEAFF | TGTGCCAGCTCTCGGGAGCCGACCACAGAAGCTTTCTTT
NA | TRBJ2-4 | TRBV11-2 | CASRPTGYIQYF | TGTGCCAGCAGGCCTACAGGATACATTCAGTACTTC
TRBD2 | TRBJ2-2 | TRBV5-1 | CASSFTGTSVSGELFF | TGCGCCAGCAGCTTTACCGGGACTAGCGTCAGCGGGGAGCTGTTTTTT
TRBD1 | TRBJ2-3 | TRBV29-1 | CSVKPGQGSGDTQYF | TGCAGCGTGAAACCGGGACAGGGATCCGGAGATACGCAGTATTTT
TRBD1 | TRBJ1-2 | TRBV6-6 | CASSYSGQGTYGYTF | TGTGCCAGCAGTTACTCGGGACAGGGCACCTATGGCTACACCTTC
TRBD1 | TRBJ1-6 | TRBV9 | CASSGTGVFSPLHF | TGTGCCAGCAGCGGGACAGGGGTCTTCTCACCCCTACACTTT
TRBD2 | TRBJ2-5 | TRBV30 | CAWGGPAGVPQETQYF | TGTGCCTGGGGGGGACCAGCGGGAGTCCCCCAAGAGACCCAGTACTTC
NA | TRBJ2-3 | TRBV13 | CASSLWFAEAELTDTQYF | TGTGCCAGCAGCTTATGGTTTGCGGAGGCCGAACTCACAGATACGCAGTATTTT
NA | TRBJ2-2 | TRBV30 | CAWSWGRATGELFF | TGTGCCTGGAGTTGGGGGCGAGCCACCGGGGAGCTGTTTTTT
TRBD1 | TRBJ1-2 | TRBV10-3 | CAISDRAQGVDGYTF | TGTGCCATCAGTGATCGCGCACAGGGGGTCGATGGCTACACCTTC
TRBD2 | TRBJ2-7 | TRBV4-2 | CASSQDSRLAGVSYEQYF | TGTGCCAGCAGCCAAGACTCGAGACTAGCGGGAGTGTCCTACGAGCAGTACTTC
TRBD1 | TRBJ1-5 | TRBV29-1 | CSVRTGINQPQHF | TGCAGCGTACGGACAGGGATCAATCAGCCCCAGCATTTT
NA | TRBJ1-1 | TRBV30 | CAWSQDDRLNTEDFF | TGTGCCTGGAGTCAAGATGACAGATTGAACACTGAAGATTTCTTT
NA | TRBJ2-5 | TRBV18 | CASSRGGQETQYF | TGTGCCAGCTCGCGGGGCGGTCAAGAGACCCAGTACTTC
NA | TRBJ1-1 | TRBV11-2 | CASGGERDMNTEAFF | TGTGCATCGGGGGGGGAGCGGGATATGAACACTGAAGCTTTCTTT
TRBD2 | TRBJ2-7 | TRBV5-1 | CASSDGTSGRGSYEQYF | TGCGCCAGCAGCGACGGGACTAGCGGGAGAGGGAGCTACGAGCAGTACTTC
TRBD2 | TRBJ2-5 | TRBV5-1 | CASSLSPRTSGRGAKQETQYF | TGCGCCAGCAGCCTGTCCCCCCGGACTAGCGGGAGGGGGGCCAAGCAGGAGACCCAGTACTTC
NA | TRBJ1-2 | TRBV19 | CASSKGFPGHQNYGYTF | TGTGCCAGTAGTAAGGGGTTTCCGGGACACCAGAACTATGGCTACACCTTC
NA | TRBJ1-1 | TRBV7-9 | CASSPTDRNAEAFF | TGTGCCAGCAGCCCTACCGACAGAAACGCTGAAGCTTTCTTT
TRBD2 | TRBJ2-1 | TRBV30 | CAWSAGGPRYSEQFF | TGTGCCTGGTCAGCGGGAGGGCCCAGGTACAGTGAGCAGTTCTTC
NA | TRBJ2-7 | TRBV6-5 | CASQKGPRYPDEQYF | TGTGCCAGCCAAAAGGGGCCTAGGTACCCAGACGAGCAGTACTTC
NA | TRBJ2-7 | TRBV9 | CASSVGSGSSYEQYF | TGTGCCAGCAGCGTAGGTAGCGGAAGCTCCTACGAGCAGTACTTC
TRBD1 | TRBJ2-1 | TRBV6-5 | CASSFFPGTGDREQFF | TGTGCCAGCAGTTTTTTCCCCGGGACAGGGGACAGAGAGCAGTTCTTC
TRBD2 | TRBJ2-7 | TRBV4-3 | CASSQRRDYPYEQYF | TGCGCCAGCAGCCAACGCCGGGACTACCCCTACGAGCAGTACTTC
TRBD1 | TRBJ1-2 | TRBV6-5 | CASSNSGTGGFDGYTF | TGTGCCAGCAGTAACTCCGGGACAGGGGGCTTCGATGGCTACACCTTC
NA | TRBJ2-3 | TRBV29-1 | CSVYPLGIGVTDTQYF | TGCAGCGTCTACCCTCTAGGCATCGGGGTTACAGATACGCAGTATTTT
NA | TRBJ1-4 | TRBV25-1 | CASSESGTVPGKLFF | TGTGCCAGCAGTGAAAGCGGGACGGTGCCCGGAAAACTGTTTTTT
NA | TRBJ1-2 | TRBV19 | CASTVRGKTGYTF | TGTGCCAGTACAGTTCGGGGGAAGACTGGCTACACCTTC